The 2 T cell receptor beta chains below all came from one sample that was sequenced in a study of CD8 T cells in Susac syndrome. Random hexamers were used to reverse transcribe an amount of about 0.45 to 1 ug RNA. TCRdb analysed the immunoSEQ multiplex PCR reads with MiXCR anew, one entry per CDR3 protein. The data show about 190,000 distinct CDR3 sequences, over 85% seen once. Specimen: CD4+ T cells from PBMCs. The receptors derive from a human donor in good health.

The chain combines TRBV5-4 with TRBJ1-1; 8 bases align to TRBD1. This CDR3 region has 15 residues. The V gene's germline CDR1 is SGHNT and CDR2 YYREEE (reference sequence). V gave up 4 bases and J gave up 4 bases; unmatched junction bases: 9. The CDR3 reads CASSEKSGQGTEAFF. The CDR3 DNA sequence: TGTGCCAGCAGCGAGAAGTCAGGACAGGGCACTGAAGCTTTCTTT.

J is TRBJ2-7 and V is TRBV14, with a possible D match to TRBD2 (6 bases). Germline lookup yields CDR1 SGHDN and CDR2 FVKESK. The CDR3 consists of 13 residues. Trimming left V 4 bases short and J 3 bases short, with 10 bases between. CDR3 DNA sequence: TGTGCCAGCAGCCTCATGGGGGGCTACGAGCAGTACTTC. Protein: CASSLMGGYEQYF.